The 10 T cell receptor beta chains presented below share a single source sample, sequenced in a study of blood T cell repertoires in COVID-19. Clones were read by immunoSEQ multiplex PCR, and TCRdb kept only the in-frame ones, dropping some. The sample shows 200,000 to 250,000 clones, 80% of them seen only once. The sample comprised PBMCs or T cells enriched from blood (not recorded which). These receptors originate from a woman between 40 and 50 years old with acute COVID-19.

A few counts support this clone. The chain carries TRBV5-1 and TRBJ1-3; 8 bases map to TRBD1. Trimming cost V 3 bases and J 0 bases; bases outside gene matches: 5. Germline CDR1 and CDR2: SGHRS and YFSETQ. CDR3 length: 16 amino acids. The DNA of the CDR3 is TGCGCCAGCAGCTCCACCGGGACAGGCTCTGGAAACACCATATATTTT. Encoded protein: CASSSTGTGSGNTIYF. The whole variable domain, remainder taken from reference TRBV5-1 and TRBJ1-3, is KAGVTQTPRYLIKTRGQQVTLSCSPISGHRSVSWYQQTPGQGLQFLFEYFSETQRNKGNFPGRFSGRQFSNSRSEMNVSTLELGDSALYLCASSSTGTGSGNTIYFGEGSWLTVV.

The chain uses TRBV7-9 and TRBJ1-3; D is unresolved. CDR1 SEHNR and CDR2 FQNEAQ come from the germline V gene (reference sequence). Trimming took 6 bases from V and 2 from J, leaving 14 bases between them. This CDR3 has 15 amino acids. The CDR3 is CASRVLPGTGNTIYF. CDR3 DNA: TGTGCCAGCAGGGTACTTCCGGGGACTGGAAACACCATATATTTT.

The genes are TRBV29-1 and TRBJ1-5; 8 bases fit TRBD1. The CDR3 length is 12 residues. CDR1 and CDR2 (germline): SQVTM, ANQGSEA. The V gene end was trimmed by 6 bases and the J gene end by 4 bases; junction bases not matched to a gene: 2. The CDR3 sequence: CSVRTGNQPQHF. The CDR3, as DNA: TGCAGCGTCCGGACAGGGAATCAGCCCCAGCATTTT.

This clone showed up just a few times. In nucleotides, the CDR3 is TGTGCCAGCAGTTACCGGGACACTGAAGCTTTCTTT. This encodes CASSYRDTEAFF. This chain connects TRBV6-2 or TRBV6-3 to TRBJ1-1; no firm D call. Germline assignment: CDR1 MNHEY and CDR2 SVGEGT. V was trimmed by 2 bases and J by 3 bases, leaving 4 bases between them. This CDR3 has 12 amino acids.

The J gene is TRBJ2-7, the V gene TRBV10-3; a possible D gene is TRBD2 (5 bases). CDR1 is ENHRY, CDR2 SYGVKD, per germline. The CDR3 totals 14 residues. V was shortened by 4 bases and J by 8 bases, with 18 bases between the two germline ends. As DNA, the CDR3 is TGTGCCATCAGTGTAGGTAGCGAAATTCCAAAGCAGTACTTC. It translates to CAISVGSEIPKQYF.

The chain couples TRBV7-9 to TRBJ1-2, with TRBD1 matching 8 bases. CDR3 length equals 15 residues. Germline assignment: CDR1 SEHNR and CDR2 FQNEAQ (reference sequence). The V gene end was trimmed by 5 bases and the J gene end by 8 bases; junction bases not matched to a gene: 13. Here the CDR3 reads CASSVTGTGPGGYTF. DNA for the CDR3: TGTGCCAGCAGCGTTACCGGGACAGGCCCAGGGGGCTACACCTTC.

This clone is a singleton in its sample. Other DNA sequences in this sample translate to the same CDR3. The J gene is TRBJ2-7, the V gene TRBV7-6; D may be TRBD2 (6 bases). The CDR3 extends over 15 amino acids. Trimming shortened V by 1 base and J by 0 bases, and 10 bases separated the two germline ends. Germline CDR1 is SGHVS and CDR2 is FNYEAQ. The CDR3 protein is CASSLGGVSSYEQYF. CDR3 sequence (DNA): TGTGCCAGCAGCTTAGGGGGGGTCAGCTCCTACGAGCAGTACTTC.

The V gene is TRBV28, the J gene TRBJ1-5; 8 bases map to TRBD1. This CDR3 has 16 residues. CDR1 is MDHEN and CDR2 is SYDVKM in the germline V gene. The ends lost 3 bases at V and 5 bases at J; junction bases unmatched: 9. The CDR3 nucleotides are TGTGCCAGCAGTTTCCAAACAGGGGGTTCGTATCAGCCCCAGCATTTT. Translating it yields CASSFQTGGSYQPQHF. Full variable domain (missing parts from reference TRBV28 and TRBJ1-5): DVKVTQSSRYLVKRTGEKVFLECVQDMDHENMFWYRQDPGLGLRLIYFSYDVKMKEKGDIPEGYSVSREKKERFSLILESASTNQTSMYLCASSFQTGGSYQPQHFGDGTRLSIL.

The chain has TRBV28 and TRBJ1-2; unclear D gene. V shed 5 bases and J shed 8 bases, with 15 bases lying between them. The germline V gene encodes CDR1 MDHEN and CDR2 SYDVKM. This CDR3 is 13 amino acids long. The CDR3, as DNA: TGTGCCAGCAGTCCCACGAGTCGGGGAGGCTACACCTTC. The encoded protein is CASSPTSRGGYTF.

The V call is TRBV24-1, the J call TRBJ1-3; no clear D. Trimming removed 4 bases at V and 0 bases at J, with 12 bases between. The germline V gene has CDR1 KGHDR and CDR2 SFDVKD. The CDR3 contains 16 residues. Here the CDR3 reads CATSDSGADSGNTIYF. The CDR3 DNA follows: TGTGCCACCAGTGACTCTGGAGCCGACTCTGGAAACACCATATATTTT.